This T cell receptor beta chain came from a study of shared clonotypes between healthy human individuals. General study results and limits: Unshared clonotypes carried lower generation probabilities than those common to all four donors. The rarefaction results pointed to incomplete sorted-subset sequencing despite large depth.

Profiled with immunoSEQ multiplex PCR; TCRdb holds only in-frame clones, not every one. The sample has some 500,000 clones; 90% to 97% are singletons. The CDR3 contains 17 residues. V dropped 0 bases and J dropped 4 bases, with 13 bases sitting between them. Looked up from germline, CDR1 is LGHNA and CDR2 is YNFKEQ. All donors qualified as healthy HIV-negative adults and had experienced no recent acute infections or vaccinations. Those who donated, Caucasian adults without exception, all lived in Nashville, Tennessee. On this clone: Its antigen is undetermined.

The genes are TRBV4-2 and TRBJ2-6, with a possible D match to TRBD2 (5 bases). The sample consisted of naive CD4+ T cells sorted from blood. Subset in this sample: CD45RA+ positively selected. The source is a woman in her twenties or thirties in good health. As DNA, the CDR3 is TGTGCCAGCAGCCAAGATAATCGGGGTAGCGGGGCCAACGTCCTGACTTTC. This encodes CASSQDNRGSGANVLTF.